Here is one TCR beta chain with its context. Its specificity is not known. Clones were sequenced by immunoSEQ multiplex PCR, and TCRdb holds only the in-frame ones, with some missing. Of over 85,000 clones listed, 70% to 90% were seen once; the top ten hold roughly 3%. Germline values: CDR1 LNHDA, CDR2 SQIVND (reference sequence). V was pared by 8 bases and J by 0 bases, with 17 bases between. The CDR3 consists of 17 residues. This entry comes from a study of T cell responses to AZD1222 COVID-19 vaccine. For the study at large: Combined were second doses at about 4 or about 12 weeks. Study-level findings and limits: Females outnumbered males among donors, who were mostly white British; clonal diversity was possibly underestimated. Scientists sampled the repertoires only once the peak T cell response had passed.

The V and J genes are TRBV19 and TRBJ1-6, with D tentatively TRBD1 (6 bases). This clonotype originated in an adult in good health. Sequences were derived from peripheral blood, sampled on day 0 of AZD1222 vaccination. CDR3 nucleotide sequence: TGTGCCAGTCGCGGACAGTTTTCGAGCTCCTATAATTCACCCCTCCACTTT. Protein: CASRGQFSSSYNSPLHF.